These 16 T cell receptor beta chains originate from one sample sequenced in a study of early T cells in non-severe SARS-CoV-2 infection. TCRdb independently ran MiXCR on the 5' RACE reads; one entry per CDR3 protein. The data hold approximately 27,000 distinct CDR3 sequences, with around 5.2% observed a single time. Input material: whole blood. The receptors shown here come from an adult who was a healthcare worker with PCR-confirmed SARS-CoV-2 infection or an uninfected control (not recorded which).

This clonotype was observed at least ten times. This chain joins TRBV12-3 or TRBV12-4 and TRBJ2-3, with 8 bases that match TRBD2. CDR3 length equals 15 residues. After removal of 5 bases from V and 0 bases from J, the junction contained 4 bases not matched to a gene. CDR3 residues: CASSTGGHSTDTQYF. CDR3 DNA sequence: TGTGCCAGCAGTACGGGAGGGCATAGCACAGATACGCAGTATTTT.

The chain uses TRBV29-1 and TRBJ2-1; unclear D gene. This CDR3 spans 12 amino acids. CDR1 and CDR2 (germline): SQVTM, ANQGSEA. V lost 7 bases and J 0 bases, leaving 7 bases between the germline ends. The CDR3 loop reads CSAVHSYNEQFF. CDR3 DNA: TGCAGCGCTGTCCACTCCTACAATGAGCAGTTCTTC.

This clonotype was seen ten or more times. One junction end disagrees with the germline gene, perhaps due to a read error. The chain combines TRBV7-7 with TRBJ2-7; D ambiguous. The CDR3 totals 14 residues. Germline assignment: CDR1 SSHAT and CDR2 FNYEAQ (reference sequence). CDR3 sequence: CASSEAPLVTEQYF. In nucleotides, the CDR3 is TGTGCTAGCAGCGAGGCACCTCTTGTAACCGAGCAGTACTTC.

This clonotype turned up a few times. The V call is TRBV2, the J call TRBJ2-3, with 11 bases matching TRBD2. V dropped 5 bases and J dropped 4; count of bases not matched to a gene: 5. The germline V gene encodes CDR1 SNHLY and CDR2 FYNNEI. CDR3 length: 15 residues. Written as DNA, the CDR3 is TGTGCCAGCAGTTACCTAGCGGGGGGTGCAGATACGCAGTATTTT. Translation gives CASSYLAGGADTQYF.

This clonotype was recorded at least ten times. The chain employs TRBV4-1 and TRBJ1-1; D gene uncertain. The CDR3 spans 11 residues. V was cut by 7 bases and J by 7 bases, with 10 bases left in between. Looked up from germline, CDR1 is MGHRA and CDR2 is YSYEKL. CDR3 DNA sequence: TGCGCCAGCACCCAGAGGGATGAAGCTTTCTTT. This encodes CASTQRDEAFF.

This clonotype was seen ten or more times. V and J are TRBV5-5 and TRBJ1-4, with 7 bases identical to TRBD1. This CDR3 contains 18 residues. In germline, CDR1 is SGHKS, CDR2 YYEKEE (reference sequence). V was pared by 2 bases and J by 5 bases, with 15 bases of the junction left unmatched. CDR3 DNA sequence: TGTGCCAGCAGCTTCCGCCCCCCGACAGGGACATTCAATGAAAAACTGTTTTTT. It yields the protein CASSFRPPTGTFNEKLFF.

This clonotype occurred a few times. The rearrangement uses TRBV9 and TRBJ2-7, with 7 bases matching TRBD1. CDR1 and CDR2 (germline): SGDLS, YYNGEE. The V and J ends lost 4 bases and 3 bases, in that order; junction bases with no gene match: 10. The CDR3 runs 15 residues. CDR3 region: CASSSRVQGVYEQYF. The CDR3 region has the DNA TGTGCCAGCAGCTCCCGGGTCCAGGGGGTCTACGAGCAGTACTTC.

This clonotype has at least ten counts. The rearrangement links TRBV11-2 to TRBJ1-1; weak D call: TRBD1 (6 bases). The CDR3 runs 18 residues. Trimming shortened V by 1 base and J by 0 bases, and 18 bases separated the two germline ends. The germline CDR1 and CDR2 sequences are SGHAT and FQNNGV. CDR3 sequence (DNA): TGTGCCAGCAGCTTAGTGGCAGGGGCCGGGGACATGAACACTGAAGCTTTCTTT. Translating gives CASSLVAGAGDMNTEAFF.

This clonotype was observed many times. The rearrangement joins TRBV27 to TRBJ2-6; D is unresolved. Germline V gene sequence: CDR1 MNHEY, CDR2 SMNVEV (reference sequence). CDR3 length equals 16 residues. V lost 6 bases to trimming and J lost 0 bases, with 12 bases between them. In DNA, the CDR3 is TGTGCCAGCAGCCCCGTGGTCTTCTCTGGGGCCAACGTCCTGACTTTC. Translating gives CASSPVVFSGANVLTF.

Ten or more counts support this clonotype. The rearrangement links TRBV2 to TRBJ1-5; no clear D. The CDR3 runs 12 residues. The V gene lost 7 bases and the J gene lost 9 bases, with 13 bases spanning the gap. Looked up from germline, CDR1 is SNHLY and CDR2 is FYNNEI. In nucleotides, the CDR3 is TGTGCCAGCACCGAGGGAATTCGGCCCCAGCATTTT. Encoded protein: CASTEGIRPQHF.

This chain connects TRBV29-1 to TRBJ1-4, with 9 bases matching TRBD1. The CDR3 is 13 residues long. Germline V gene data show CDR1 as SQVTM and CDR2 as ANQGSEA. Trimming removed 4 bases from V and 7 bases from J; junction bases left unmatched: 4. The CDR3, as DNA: TGCAGCGTTGGGGGACAGGGTTTTGAAAAACTGTTTTTT. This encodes CSVGGQGFEKLFF.

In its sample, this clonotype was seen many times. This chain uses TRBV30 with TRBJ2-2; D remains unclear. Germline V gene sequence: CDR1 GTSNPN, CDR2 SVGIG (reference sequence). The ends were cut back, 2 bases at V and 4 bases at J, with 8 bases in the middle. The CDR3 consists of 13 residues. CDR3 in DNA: TGTGCCTGGAGTAATCCGGTCACCGGGGAGCTGTTTTTT. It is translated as CAWSNPVTGELFF.

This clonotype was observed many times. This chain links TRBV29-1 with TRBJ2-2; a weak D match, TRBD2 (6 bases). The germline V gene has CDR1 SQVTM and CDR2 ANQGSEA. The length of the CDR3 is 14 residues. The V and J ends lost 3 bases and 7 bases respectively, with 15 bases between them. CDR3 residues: CSVERREADGELFF. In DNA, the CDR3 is TGCAGCGTTGAGCGGAGGGAAGCGGACGGGGAGCTGTTTTTT.

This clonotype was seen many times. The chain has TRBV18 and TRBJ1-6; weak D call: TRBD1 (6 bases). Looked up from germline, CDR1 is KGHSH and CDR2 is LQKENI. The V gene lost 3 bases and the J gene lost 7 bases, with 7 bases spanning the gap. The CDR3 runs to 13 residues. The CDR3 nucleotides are TGTGCCAGCTCACCGGACAGAAATTCACCCCTCCACTTT. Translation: CASSPDRNSPLHF.

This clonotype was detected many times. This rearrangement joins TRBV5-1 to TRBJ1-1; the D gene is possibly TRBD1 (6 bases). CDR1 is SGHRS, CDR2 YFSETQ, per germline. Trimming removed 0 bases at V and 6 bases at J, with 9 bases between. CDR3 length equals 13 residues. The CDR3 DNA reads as TGCGCCAGCAGCTTGGAAGGGACACCTGAAGCTTTCTTT. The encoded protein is CASSLEGTPEAFF.

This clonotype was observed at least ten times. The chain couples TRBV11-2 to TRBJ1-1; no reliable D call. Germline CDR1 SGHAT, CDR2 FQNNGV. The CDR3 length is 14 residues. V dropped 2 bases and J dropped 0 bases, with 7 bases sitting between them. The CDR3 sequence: CASSLQHMNTEAFF. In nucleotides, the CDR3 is TGTGCCAGCAGCTTACAGCACATGAACACTGAAGCTTTCTTT.